The T cell receptor (beta chain) described here comes from a study of early T cells in non-severe SARS-CoV-2 infection. Study-level information: Unsorted whole-blood RNA was sequenced in bulk, leaving chains unpaired. General study findings and limits: Matches to VDJdb favored anti-spike CD8 responses and missed private and CD4 specificities.

This clonotype has at least ten counts. As yet, its antigen is unknown. This CDR3 spans 15 amino acids. Germline V gene data show CDR1 as MNHEY and CDR2 as SMNVEV (reference sequence). Germline trimming cut 5 bases from V and 1 base from J; bases unmatched to any gene: 4. The TCR library protocol was used to attach unique molecular identifiers. These identifiers were attached to individual cDNA molecules. TCRdb used MiXCR to reprocess the 5' RACE reads, holding one entry per CDR3 protein. The sample lists 26,000 or so distinct CDR3 sequences, 4% to 6% occurring once. The gene calls are TRBV27 and TRBJ2-7, with 11 nucleotides matching TRBD2. This receptor was obtained from an adult who was a healthcare worker with PCR-confirmed SARS-CoV-2 infection or an uninfected control (not recorded which). Specimen: whole blood. CDR3 in DNA: TGTGCCAGCAGTACCCGGACTAGCGGGTCCTACGAGCAGTACTTC. Its protein is CASSTRTSGSYEQYF.